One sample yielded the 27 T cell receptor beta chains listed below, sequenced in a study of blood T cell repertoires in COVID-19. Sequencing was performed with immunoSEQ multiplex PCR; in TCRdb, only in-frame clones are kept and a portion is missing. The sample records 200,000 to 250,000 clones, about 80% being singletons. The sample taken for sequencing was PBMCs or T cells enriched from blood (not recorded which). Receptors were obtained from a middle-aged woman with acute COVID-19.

The CDR3 DNA reads as TGTGCCAGTAGTATAGACCAGAGGGGCTACACCTTC. Protein sequence: CASSIDQRGYTF. V gene TRBV19 combines with J gene TRBJ1-2; D remains unclear. The CDR3 extends over 12 amino acids. V shed 0 bases and J shed 8 bases, with 7 bases lying between them. The V gene's germline CDR1 is LNHDA and CDR2 SQIVND (reference sequence).

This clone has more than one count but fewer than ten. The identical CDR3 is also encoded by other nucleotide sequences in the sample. The CDR3 protein is CASSYGQNNEQFF. The DNA for the CDR3 is TGTGCCAGCAGTTACGGACAGAACAATGAGCAGTTCTTC. This rearrangement joins TRBV6-6 to TRBJ2-1; weak D call: TRBD1 (6 bases). V was clipped by 2 bases and J by 5 bases, with 7 bases between them. The CDR3 runs to 13 residues. The germline V gene has CDR1 MNHNY and CDR2 SVGAGI (reference sequence).

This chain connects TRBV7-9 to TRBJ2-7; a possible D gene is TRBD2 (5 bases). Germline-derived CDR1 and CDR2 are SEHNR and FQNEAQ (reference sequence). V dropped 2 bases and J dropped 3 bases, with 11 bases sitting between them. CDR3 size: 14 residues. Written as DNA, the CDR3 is TGTGCCAGCAGCTTATCGGAGGCACGCTACGAGCAGTACTTC. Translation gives CASSLSEARYEQYF.

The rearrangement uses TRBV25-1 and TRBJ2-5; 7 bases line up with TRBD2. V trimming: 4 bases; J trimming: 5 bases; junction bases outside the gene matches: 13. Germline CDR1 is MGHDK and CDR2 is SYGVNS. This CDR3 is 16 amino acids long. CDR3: CASSGAAGRFFETQYF. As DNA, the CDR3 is TGTGCCAGCAGTGGCGCAGCGGGGAGATTTTTTGAGACCCAGTACTTC.

CDR3 protein: CASSYGRGGNQPQHF. CDR3 DNA sequence: TGTGCCAGCAGTTACGGCAGGGGTGGCAATCAGCCCCAGCATTTT. This chain links TRBV6-5 with TRBJ1-5; D perhaps matches TRBD1 (6 bases). The CDR3 is 15 residues long. Germline V gives CDR1 MNHEY, CDR2 SVGAGI. V was clipped by 2 bases and J by 2 bases, with 10 bases between them.

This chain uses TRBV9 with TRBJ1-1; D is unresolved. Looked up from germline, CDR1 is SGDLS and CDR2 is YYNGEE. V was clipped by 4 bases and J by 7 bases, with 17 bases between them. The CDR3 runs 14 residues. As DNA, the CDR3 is TGTGCCAGCAGCCCACGAGGTCTCCGGGGTGAAGCTTTCTTT. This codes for CASSPRGLRGEAFF.

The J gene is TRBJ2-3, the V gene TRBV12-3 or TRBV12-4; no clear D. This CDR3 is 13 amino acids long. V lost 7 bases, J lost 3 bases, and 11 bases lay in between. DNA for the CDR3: TGTGCCAGCACCCGCCCGGTTACAGATACGCAGTATTTT. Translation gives CASTRPVTDTQYF.

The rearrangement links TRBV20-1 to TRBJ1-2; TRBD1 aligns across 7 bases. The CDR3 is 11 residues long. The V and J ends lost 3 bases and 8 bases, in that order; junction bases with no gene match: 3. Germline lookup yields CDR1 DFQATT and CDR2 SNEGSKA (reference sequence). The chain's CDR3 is CSARPTGGYTF. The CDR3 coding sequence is TGCAGTGCTAGGCCGACAGGGGGCTACACCTTC.

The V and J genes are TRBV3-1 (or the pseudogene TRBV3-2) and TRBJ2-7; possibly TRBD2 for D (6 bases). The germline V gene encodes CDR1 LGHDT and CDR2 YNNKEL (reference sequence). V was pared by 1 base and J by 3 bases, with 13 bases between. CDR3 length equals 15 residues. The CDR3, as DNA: TGTGCCAGCAGCCAAGCAGCTAGCGAGATCTACGAGCAGTACTTC. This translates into CASSQAASEIYEQYF.

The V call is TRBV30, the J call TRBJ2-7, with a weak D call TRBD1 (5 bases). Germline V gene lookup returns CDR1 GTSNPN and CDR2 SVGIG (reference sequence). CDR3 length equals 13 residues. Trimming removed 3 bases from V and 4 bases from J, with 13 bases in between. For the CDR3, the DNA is TGTGCCTGGAGGGCTAAATCAGGGTACGAGCAGTACTTC. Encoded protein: CAWRAKSGYEQYF.

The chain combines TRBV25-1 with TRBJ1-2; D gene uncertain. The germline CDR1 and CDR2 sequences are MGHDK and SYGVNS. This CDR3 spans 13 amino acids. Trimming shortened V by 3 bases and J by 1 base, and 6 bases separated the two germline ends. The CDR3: CASSDPLNYGYTF. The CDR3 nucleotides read TGTGCCAGCAGTGATCCACTTAACTATGGCTACACCTTC.

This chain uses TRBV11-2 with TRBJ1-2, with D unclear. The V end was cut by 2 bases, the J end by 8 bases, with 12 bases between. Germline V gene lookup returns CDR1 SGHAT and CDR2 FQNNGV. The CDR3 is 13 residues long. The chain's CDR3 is CASSLRGLEGYTF. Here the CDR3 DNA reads TGTGCCAGCAGCTTAAGAGGGTTGGAGGGCTACACCTTC.

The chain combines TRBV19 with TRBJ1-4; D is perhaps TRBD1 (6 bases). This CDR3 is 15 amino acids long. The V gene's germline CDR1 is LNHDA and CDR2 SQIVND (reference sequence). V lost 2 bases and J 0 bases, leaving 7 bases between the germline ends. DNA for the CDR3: TGTGCCAGTAGTATAAAGGGGGCAACTAATGAAAAACTGTTTTTT. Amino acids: CASSIKGATNEKLFF.

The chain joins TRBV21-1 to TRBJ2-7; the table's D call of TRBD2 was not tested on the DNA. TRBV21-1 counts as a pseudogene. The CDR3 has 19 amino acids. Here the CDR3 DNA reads TGTGCCAGCAGCAAAGGGAATAAAAGACGTCGCGGCGGGAGCTACGAGCAGTACTTC. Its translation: CASSKGNKRRRGGSYEQYF.

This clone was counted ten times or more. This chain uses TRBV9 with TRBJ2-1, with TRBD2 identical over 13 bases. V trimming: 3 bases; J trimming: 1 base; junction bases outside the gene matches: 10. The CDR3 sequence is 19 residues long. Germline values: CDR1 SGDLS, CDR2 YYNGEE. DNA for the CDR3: TGTGCCAGCAGCGCTATCGGACTAGCGGGAGCCCAATCCTACAATGAGCAGTTCTTC. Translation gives CASSAIGLAGAQSYNEQFF.

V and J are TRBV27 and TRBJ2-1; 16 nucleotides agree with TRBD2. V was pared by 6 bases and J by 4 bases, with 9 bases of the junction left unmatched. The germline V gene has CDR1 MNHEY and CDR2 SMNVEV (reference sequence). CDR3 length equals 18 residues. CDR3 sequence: CASSRSGTSGRGYNEQFF. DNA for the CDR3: TGTGCCAGCAGCCGTTCCGGGACTAGCGGGAGGGGGTACAATGAGCAGTTCTTC.

The CDR3 DNA follows: TGTGCCAGTAGTATGTACGGCCCGGGCGGAGCGGGAGGAGGTACCGGGGAGCTGTTTTTT. It is translated as CASSMYGPGGAGGGTGELFF. The chain is built from TRBV19 and TRBJ2-2, with 9 bases matching TRBD2. V lost 3 bases, J lost 5 bases, and 19 bases stayed unmatched. The V gene's germline CDR1 is LNHDA and CDR2 SQIVND (reference sequence). The length of the CDR3 is 20 residues.

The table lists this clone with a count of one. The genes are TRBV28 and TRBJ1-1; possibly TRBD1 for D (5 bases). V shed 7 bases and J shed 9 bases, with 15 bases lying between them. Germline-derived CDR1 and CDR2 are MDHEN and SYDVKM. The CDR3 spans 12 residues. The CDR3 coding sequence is TGTGCCAGCAACCGAAACAGGTTACAAGCTTTCTTT. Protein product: CASNRNRLQAFF.

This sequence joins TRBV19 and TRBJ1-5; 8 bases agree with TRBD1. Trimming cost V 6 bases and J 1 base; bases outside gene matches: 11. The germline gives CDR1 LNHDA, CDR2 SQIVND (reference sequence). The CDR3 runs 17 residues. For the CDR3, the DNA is TGTGCCAGTAGATCACCTACTGACAGGGGAAGCAATCAGCCCCAGCATTTT. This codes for CASRSPTDRGSNQPQHF.

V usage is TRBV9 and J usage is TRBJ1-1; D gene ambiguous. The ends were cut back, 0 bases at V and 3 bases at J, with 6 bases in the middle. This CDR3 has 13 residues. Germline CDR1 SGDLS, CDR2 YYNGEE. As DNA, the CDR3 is TGTGCCAGCAGCGTAGCCAGTTACACTGAAGCTTTCTTT. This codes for CASSVASYTEAFF.

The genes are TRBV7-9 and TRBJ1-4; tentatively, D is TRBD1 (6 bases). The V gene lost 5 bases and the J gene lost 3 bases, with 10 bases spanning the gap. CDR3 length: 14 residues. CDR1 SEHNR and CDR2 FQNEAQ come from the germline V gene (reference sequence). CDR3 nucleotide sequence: TGTGCCAGCAGCATACAGGGAGCTAATGAAAAACTGTTTTTT. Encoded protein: CASSIQGANEKLFF.

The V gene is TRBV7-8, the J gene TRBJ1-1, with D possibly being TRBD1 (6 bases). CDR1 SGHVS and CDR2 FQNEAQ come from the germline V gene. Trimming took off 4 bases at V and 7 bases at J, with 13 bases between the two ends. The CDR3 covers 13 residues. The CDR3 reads CASSSKGVFEAFF. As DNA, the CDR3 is TGTGCCAGCAGCTCCAAGGGGGTATTTGAAGCTTTCTTT. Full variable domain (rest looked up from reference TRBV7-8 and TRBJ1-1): GAGVSQSPRYKVAKRGQDVALRCDPISGHVSLFWYQQALGQGPEFLTYFQNEAQLDKSGLPSDRFFAERPEGSVSTLKIQRTQQEDSAVYLCASSSKGVFEAFFGQGTRLTVV.

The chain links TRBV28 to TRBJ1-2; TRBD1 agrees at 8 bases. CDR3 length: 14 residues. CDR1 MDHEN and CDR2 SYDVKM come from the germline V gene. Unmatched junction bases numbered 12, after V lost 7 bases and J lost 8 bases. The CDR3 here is CASIPPYAGGGYTF. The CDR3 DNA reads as TGTGCCAGCATTCCCCCCTATGCAGGGGGCGGCTACACCTTC.

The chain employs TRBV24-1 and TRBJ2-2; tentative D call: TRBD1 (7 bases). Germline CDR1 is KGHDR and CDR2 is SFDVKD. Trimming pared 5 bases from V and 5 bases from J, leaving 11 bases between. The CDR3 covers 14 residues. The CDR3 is CATSVQGRTGELFF. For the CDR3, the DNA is TGTGCCACCAGTGTACAGGGGAGGACCGGGGAGCTGTTTTTT.

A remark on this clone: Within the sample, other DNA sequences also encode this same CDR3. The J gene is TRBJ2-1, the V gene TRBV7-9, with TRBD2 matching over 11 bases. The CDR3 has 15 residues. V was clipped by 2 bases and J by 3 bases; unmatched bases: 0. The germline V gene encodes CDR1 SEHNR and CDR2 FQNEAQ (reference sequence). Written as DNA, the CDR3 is TGTGCCAGCAGCTTACTAGCGGGAGGCTACAATGAGCAGTTCTTC. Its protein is CASSLLAGGYNEQFF.

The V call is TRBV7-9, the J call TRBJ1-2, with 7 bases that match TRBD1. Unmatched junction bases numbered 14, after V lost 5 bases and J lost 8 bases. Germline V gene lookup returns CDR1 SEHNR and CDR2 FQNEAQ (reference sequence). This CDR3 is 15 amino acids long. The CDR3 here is CASSVHDRDPLGYTF. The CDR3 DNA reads TGTGCCAGCAGCGTCCATGACAGGGATCCCCTGGGCTACACCTTC.

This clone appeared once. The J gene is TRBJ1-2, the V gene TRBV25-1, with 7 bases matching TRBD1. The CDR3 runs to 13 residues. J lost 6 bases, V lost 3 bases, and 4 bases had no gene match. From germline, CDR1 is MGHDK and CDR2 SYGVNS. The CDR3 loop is CASSERTGNGYTF. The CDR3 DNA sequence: TGTGCCAGCAGTGAGCGGACAGGAAATGGCTACACCTTC.